This T cell receptor beta chain emerged from a study of shared clonotypes between healthy human individuals. Study observations and caveats: It was observed that approximately 5% of naive CD4 clonotypes were shared across several donors. Relative to their counterparts shared across all four donors, non-shared clonotypes exhibited diminished generation probabilities.

The authors ran the assay at deep level. Original processing methods: ImmunoSEQ yielded junction-only sequences lacking quality scores, so filtering differed. Measured with immunoSEQ multiplex PCR; TCRdb has only the in-frame clones, and not every one. V and J calls plus clone size are reproduced from that table; the DNA served to infer D and trimming. This table holds 2 million or so clones, about 95% found once. Trimming cost V 4 bases and J 5 bases; bases outside gene matches: 8. Germline V gene sequence: CDR1 SGDLS, CDR2 YYNGEE. This CDR3 is built from 16 residues. With regard to this clone: Its antigen remains unknown.

Naive CD8 isolation took CD45RO-negative cells positively selected for CCR7 and excluded terminally differentiated effector memory CD45RA+ cells. This receptor was identified in a man between 18 and 29 years old in good health. The chain recombines TRBV9 with TRBJ2-7; 14 bases line up with TRBD2. What was sequenced was naive CD8+ T cells sorted from blood. The CDR3 coding sequence is TGTGCCAGCAGCACAGACAGGGGACTAGCGGGAGACGAGCAGTACTTC. Residues: CASSTDRGLAGDEQYF.